Reported below is one TCR beta chain. The antigen is unknown. This entry comes from a study of cytomegalovirus exposure and HLA in healthy donors. Overall study: A subsequent analysis stated that the roughly 130 validation repertoires were run on the same platform as the approximately 710 first-cohort repertoires. Notes on the study in general: Reportedly, diagnosis of cytomegalovirus status by the classifier showed high specificity and sensitivity. Altogether, around 160 TCR beta chains were recorded as cytomegalovirus-associated.

Trimming cost V 4 bases and J 0 bases, with 6 bases left between them. The CDR3 runs to 13 residues. The germline V gene has CDR1 MNHEY and CDR2 SVGAGI. The assay was immunoSEQ multiplex PCR, and TCRdb's table has in-frame clones only and misses some. The top ten hold 2.5% to 3.5% of the sample, which has tens of thousands of clones, 94% seen once. The clonotype originates from a woman aged 18-30 years in good health and CMV-seropositive. Source material: PBMCs. The rearrangement joins TRBV6-5 to TRBJ2-5; D is perhaps TRBD1 (5 bases). The CDR3 loop reads CASSWTNQETQYF. The CDR3 region has the DNA TGTGCCAGCAGTTGGACAAACCAAGAGACCCAGTACTTC.